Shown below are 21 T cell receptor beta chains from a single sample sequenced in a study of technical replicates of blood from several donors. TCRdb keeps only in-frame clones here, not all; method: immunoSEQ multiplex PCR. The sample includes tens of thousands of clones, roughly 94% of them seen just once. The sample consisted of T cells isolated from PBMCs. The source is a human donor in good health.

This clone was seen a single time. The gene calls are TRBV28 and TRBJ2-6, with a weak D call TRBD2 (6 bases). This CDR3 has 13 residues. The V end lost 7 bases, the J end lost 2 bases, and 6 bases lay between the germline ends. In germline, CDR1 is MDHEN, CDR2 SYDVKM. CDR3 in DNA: TGTGCCAGCACGGGGGCTGGGGCCAACGTCCTGACTTTC. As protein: CASTGAGANVLTF.

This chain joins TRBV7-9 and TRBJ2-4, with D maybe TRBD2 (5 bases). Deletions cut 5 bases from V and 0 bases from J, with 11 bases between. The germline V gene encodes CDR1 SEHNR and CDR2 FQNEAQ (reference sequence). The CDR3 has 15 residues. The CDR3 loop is CASSGGLIAKNIQYF. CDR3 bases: TGTGCCAGCAGCGGAGGACTGATAGCCAAAAACATTCAGTACTTC.

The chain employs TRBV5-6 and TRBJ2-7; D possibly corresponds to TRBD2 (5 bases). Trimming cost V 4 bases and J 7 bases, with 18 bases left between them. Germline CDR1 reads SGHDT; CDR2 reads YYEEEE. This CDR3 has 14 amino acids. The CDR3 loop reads CASSLAGVEREQYF. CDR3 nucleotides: TGTGCCAGCAGCCTGGCCGGGGTCGAGAGGGAGCAGTACTTC.

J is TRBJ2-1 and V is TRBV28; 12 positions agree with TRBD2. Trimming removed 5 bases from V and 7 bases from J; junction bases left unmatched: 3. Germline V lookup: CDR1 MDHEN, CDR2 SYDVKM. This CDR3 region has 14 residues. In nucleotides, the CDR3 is TGTGCCAGCAGTATGACTAGCGGGAGTAATGAGCAGTTCTTC. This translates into CASSMTSGSNEQFF. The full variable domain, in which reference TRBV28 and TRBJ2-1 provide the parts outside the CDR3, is DVKVTQSSRYLVKRTGEKVFLECVQDMDHENMFWYRQDPGLGLRLIYFSYDVKMKEKGDIPEGYSVSREKKERFSLILESASTNQTSMYLCASSMTSGSNEQFFGPGTRLTVL.

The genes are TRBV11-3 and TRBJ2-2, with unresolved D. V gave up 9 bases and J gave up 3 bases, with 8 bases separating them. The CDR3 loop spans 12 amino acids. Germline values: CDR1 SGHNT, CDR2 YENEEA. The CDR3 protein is CASNKYTGELFF. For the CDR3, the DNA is TGTGCCAGTAACAAATACACCGGGGAGCTGTTTTTT.

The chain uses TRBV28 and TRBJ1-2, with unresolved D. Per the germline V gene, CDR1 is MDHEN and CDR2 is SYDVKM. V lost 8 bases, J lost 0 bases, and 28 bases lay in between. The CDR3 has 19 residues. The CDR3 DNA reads TGTGCCAGCGGATCTAGCCCGGGGATCTGGGGTCAGCCTAACTATGGCTACACCTTC. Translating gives CASGSSPGIWGQPNYGYTF.

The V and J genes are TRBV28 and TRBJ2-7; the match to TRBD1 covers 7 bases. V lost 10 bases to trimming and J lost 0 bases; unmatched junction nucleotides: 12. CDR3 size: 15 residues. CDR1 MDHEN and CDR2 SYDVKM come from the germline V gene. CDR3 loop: CATLDRALSSYEQYF. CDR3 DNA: TGTGCCACCCTCGACAGGGCCTTGAGCTCCTACGAGCAGTACTTC. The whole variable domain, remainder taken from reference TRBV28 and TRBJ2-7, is DVKVTQSSRYLVKRTGEKVFLECVQDMDHENMFWYRQDPGLGLRLIYFSYDVKMKEKGDIPEGYSVSREKKERFSLILESASTNQTSMYLCATLDRALSSYEQYFGPGTRLTVT.

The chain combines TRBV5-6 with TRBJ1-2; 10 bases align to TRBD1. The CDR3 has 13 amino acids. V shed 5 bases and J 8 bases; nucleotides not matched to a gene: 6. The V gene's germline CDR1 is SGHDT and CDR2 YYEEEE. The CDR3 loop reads CASSSGQGYGYTF. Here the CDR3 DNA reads TGTGCCAGCAGTTCGGGACAGGGGTACGGCTACACCTTC.

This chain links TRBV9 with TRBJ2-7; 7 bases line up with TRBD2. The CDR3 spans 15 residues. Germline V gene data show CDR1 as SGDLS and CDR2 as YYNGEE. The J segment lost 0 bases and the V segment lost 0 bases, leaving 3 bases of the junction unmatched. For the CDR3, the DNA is TGTGCCAGCAGCGTAGGGGGGGGACTCTCCTACGAGCAGTACTTC. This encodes CASSVGGGLSYEQYF.

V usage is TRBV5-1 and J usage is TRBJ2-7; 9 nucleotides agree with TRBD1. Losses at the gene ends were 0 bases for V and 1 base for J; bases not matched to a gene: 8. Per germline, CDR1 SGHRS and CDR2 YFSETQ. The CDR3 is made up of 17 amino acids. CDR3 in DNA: TGCGCCAGCAGCTTGGGGGACAGGGATCTCTTTTCCTACGAGCAGTACTTC. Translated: CASSLGDRDLFSYEQYF.

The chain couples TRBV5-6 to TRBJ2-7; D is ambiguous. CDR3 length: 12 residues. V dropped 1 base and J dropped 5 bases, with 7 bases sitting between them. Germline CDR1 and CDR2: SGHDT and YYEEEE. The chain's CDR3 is CASSLRRHEQYF. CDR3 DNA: TGTGCCAGCAGCTTGAGGCGGCACGAGCAGTACTTC.

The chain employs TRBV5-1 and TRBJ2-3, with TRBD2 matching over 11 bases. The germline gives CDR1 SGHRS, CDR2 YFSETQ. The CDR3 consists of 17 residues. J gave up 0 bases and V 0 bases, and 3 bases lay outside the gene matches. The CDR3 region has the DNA TGCGCCAGCAGCTTGGAGTCTAGCGGGGGGAGCACAGATACGCAGTATTTT. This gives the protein CASSLESSGGSTDTQYF.

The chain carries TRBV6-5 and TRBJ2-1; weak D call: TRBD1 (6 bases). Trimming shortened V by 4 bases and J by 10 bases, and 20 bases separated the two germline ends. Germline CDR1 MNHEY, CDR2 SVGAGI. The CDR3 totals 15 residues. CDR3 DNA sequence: TGTGCCAGCAGTTCCATTAACCCAGCCGGGACAGAGCAGTTCTTC. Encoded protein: CASSSINPAGTEQFF.

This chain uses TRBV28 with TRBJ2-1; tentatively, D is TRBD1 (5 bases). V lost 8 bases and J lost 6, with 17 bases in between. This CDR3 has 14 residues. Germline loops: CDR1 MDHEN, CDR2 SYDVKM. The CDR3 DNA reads TGTGCCAGCTTTGGACATCCGATTGCCAATGAGCAGTTCTTC. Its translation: CASFGHPIANEQFF.

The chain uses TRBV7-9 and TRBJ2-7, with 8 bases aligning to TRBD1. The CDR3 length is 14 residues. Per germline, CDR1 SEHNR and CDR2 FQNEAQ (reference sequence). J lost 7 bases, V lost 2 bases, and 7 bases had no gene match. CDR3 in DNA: TGTGCCAGCAGCTTAAGGGACAGGCCAAGAGAGCAGTACTTC. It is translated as CASSLRDRPREQYF.

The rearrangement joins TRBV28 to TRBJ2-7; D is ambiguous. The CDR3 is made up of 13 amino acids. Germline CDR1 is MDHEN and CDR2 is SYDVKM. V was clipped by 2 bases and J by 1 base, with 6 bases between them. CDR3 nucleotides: TGTGCCAGCAGTTTAGGCAATTCCTACGAGCAGTACTTC. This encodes CASSLGNSYEQYF.

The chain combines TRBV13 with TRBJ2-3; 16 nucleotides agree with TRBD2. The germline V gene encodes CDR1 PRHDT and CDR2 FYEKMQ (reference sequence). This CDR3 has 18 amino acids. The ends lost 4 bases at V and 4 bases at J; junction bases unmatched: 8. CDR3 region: CASSSLGTSGRVADTQYF. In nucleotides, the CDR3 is TGTGCCAGCAGCTCCTTAGGGACTAGCGGGAGGGTGGCAGATACGCAGTATTTT.

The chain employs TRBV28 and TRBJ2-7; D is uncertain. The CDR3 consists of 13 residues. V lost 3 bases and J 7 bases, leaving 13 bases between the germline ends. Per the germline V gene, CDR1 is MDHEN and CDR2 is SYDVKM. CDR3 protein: CASSFMAPMEQYF. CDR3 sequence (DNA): TGTGCCAGCAGTTTTATGGCCCCGATGGAGCAGTACTTC.

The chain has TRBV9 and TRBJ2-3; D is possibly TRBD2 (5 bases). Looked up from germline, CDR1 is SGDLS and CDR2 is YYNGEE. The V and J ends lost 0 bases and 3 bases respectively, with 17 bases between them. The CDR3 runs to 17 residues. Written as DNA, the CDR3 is TGTGCCAGCAGCGTAGTGTCTAGCCCAGTAACTACAGATACGCAGTATTTT. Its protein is CASSVVSSPVTTDTQYF.

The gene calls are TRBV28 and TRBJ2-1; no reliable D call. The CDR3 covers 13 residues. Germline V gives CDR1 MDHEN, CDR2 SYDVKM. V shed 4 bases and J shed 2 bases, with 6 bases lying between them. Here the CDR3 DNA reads TGTGCCAGCAGTTCCGGTACCTACAATGAGCAGTTCTTC. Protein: CASSSGTYNEQFF.

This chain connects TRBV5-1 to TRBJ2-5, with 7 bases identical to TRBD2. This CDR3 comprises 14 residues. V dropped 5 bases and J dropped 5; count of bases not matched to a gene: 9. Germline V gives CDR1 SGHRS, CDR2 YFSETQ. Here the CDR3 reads CASRGGLAAETQYF. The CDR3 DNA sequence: TGCGCCAGCAGGGGGGGTCTAGCGGCCGAGACCCAGTACTTC.